The clone carrying this T cell receptor (beta chain) is medium-sized by share. The antigen is not known. CDR1 is LNHDA and CDR2 is SQIVND in the germline V gene (reference sequence). The CDR3 is 14 residues long. V gave up 4 bases and J gave up 3 bases, with 10 bases separating them. The source of the sample is a study of Tregs in tolerant kidney transplant recipients. Using immunoSEQ multiplex PCR, the repertoire was profiled, and TCRdb retains in-frame clones only, with some absent. The data show around 16,000 clones, with approximately 60% seen just once and roughly 3% held by the top ten. This receptor was obtained from a human donor in good health. Sequenced sample: Tregs from blood cultured with allogeneic cells. The chain recombines TRBV19 with TRBJ1-5; no definite D call. As DNA, the CDR3 is TGTGCCAGTAGTAGTGAGGGTTACAATCAGCCCCAGCATTTT. It translates to CASSSEGYNQPQHF.